This T cell receptor (beta chain) is from a study of blood T cell repertoires in COVID-19. As for the study in general: PBMCs, B-cell-depleted T cells, or T cells were the source of the cDNA or gDNA that made up the material.

The data were produced by immunoSEQ multiplex PCR, yet TCRdb's version contains in-frame clones alone and is incomplete. The profile shows roughly 160,000 clones, 84% of them singletons. The J segment lost 0 bases and the V segment lost 0 bases, leaving 4 bases of the junction unmatched. The CDR3 is 16 residues long. Germline CDR1 and CDR2: SGDLS and YYNGEE. The sequencing sample was made of peripheral blood. The TCR comes from a young man with active or convalescent COVID-19. This rearrangement joins TRBV9 to TRBJ2-5; TRBD2 aligns across 8 bases. The CDR3 region is CASSVGSSGYQETQYF. CDR3 nucleotide sequence: TGTGCCAGCAGCGTAGGGTCTAGCGGGTACCAAGAGACCCAGTACTTC. Drawing the rest from reference TRBV9 and TRBJ2-5, the complete variable domain is DSGVTQTPKHLITATGQRVTLRCSPRSGDLSVYWYQQSLDQGLQFLIQYYNGEERAKGNILERFSAQQFPDLHSELNLSSLELGDSALYFCASSVGSSGYQETQYFGPGTRLLVL.